This is a list of T cell receptor beta chains from one sample in a study of shared T cell receptors in the human thymus. The method was immunoSEQ multiplex PCR; TCRdb's version includes in-frame clones alone and lacks a portion of them. The table has 72,000 or so clones, 90% to 95% seen once. Sequencing was done on a sample of thymocytes. The receptors were sampled from a human donor. Both conserved end residues are part of each CDR3. A D gene is named only where the DNA matches it firmly.

>TRBV27|TRBD1|TRBJ1-6|16
CASSLGQTGGDSPLHF
>TRBV6-1|.|TRBJ2-7|14
CASRGQGTPYEQYF
>TRBV15|TRBD1|TRBJ2-7|20
CATSRPDYRQGPPSSYEQYF
>TRBV5-6|.|TRBJ2-7|14
CASSLRGVPHEQYF
>TRBV4-2|.|TRBJ1-2|15
CASSEDDLGLGGYTF
>TRBV2|.|TRBJ1-1|14
CASSEFAGNTEAFF
>TRBV7-2|.|TRBJ2-2|16
CASSFWSQGSTGELFF
>TRBV7-9|.|TRBJ2-7|18
CASSLTTPEGSLSYEQYF
>TRBV4-1|TRBD1|TRBJ1-2|17
CASSRLNGQGRNYGYTF
>TRBV4-3|TRBD2|TRBJ2-7|16
CASSLRLAGGSGEQYF
>TRBV9|TRBD1|TRBJ2-5|15
CASSATQGARETQYF
>TRBV2|TRBD1|TRBJ1-5|17
CASSEAGTGGPGQPQHF
>TRBV2|.|TRBJ1-5|17
CASSLSPSGSGNQPQHF
>TRBV7-6|.|TRBJ1-3|14
CASSPGQRVHTIYF
>TRBV6-4|TRBD2|TRBJ2-1|21
CASSDYSAGTSGGVVFGEQFF
>TRBV4-3|TRBD1|TRBJ1-1|18
CASSQRDRGSARNTEAFF
>TRBV6-5|.|TRBJ1-2|15
CASSYSRGAVYGYTF
>TRBV27|.|TRBJ2-2|17
CASKSSPGQGNTGELFF
>TRBV28|TRBD1|TRBJ2-7|14
CASSGDRGRNEQYF
>TRBV6-5|TRBD2|TRBJ2-7|15
CATQPAGNTVNEQYF
>TRBV13|.|TRBJ1-1|15
CASSLGLAGVTEAFF
>TRBV7-3|.|TRBJ2-7|13
CASSFSSGQTQYF
>TRBV5-6|.|TRBJ2-1|13
CASSKTGMGEQFF
>TRBV7-2|.|TRBJ1-1|15
CASSLDGGDDTEAFF
>TRBV11-2|.|TRBJ2-5|16
CASSSGGWGKIETQYF
>TRBV9|TRBD1|TRBJ1-1|14
CASSVGQGDTEAFF
>TRBV7-2|TRBD1|TRBJ2-4|17
CASSTDRDRGDKNIQYF
>TRBV6-6|TRBD1|TRBJ1-5|16
CASSGQGKWSNQPQHF